A single sample gave rise to the 2 T cell receptor beta chains below, sequenced in a study of cytomegalovirus exposure and HLA in healthy donors. The PCR contained 60 Vbeta and 13 Jbeta primers. The assay was immunoSEQ multiplex PCR, and TCRdb's table has in-frame clones only and misses some. Here the sample spans 100,000 to 150,000 clones, about 81% being singletons. The sample taken for sequencing was PBMCs. The receptors come from a woman aged 25 to 39 in good health and CMV-seronegative.

V and J are TRBV6-4 and TRBJ1-1; the D gene is possibly TRBD1 (5 bases). Per germline, CDR1 MRHNA and CDR2 SNTAGT. V dropped 3 bases and J dropped 9 bases, with 14 bases sitting between them. The CDR3 is made up of 13 amino acids. CDR3: CASSEDRRGKAFF. The CDR3 DNA follows: TGTGCCAGCAGTGAGGATCGGAGGGGCAAAGCTTTCTTT.

This clone was observed once. The V and J genes are TRBV18 and TRBJ2-5, with a possible D match to TRBD2 (6 bases). V lost 3 bases to trimming and J lost 1 base, with 15 bases between them. The CDR3 contains 16 residues. Germline V gene lookup returns CDR1 KGHSH and CDR2 LQKENI. The CDR3, as DNA: TGTGCCAGCTCACCGTTTGGAGGGGCGACCCAAGAGACCCAGTACTTC. Translation gives CASSPFGGATQETQYF.